This TCR beta chain was identified during a study of blood T cell repertoires in COVID-19. Across the whole study: From the United States, Italy and Spain came samples of acute and convalescent COVID-19. T cells, B-cell-depleted T cells, or PBMCs provided the cDNA or gDNA that served as material.

As originally analysed: From reference gene primer amplification, estimates of nucleated cell counts were derived. Produced via immunoSEQ multiplex PCR; TCRdb's table is partial and in-frame only. The V and J calls and the clone size are those of that table, but D and trimming were determined from the DNA. The sample shows tens of thousands of clones, over 80% of them seen only once. J gave up 5 bases and V 2 bases, and 9 bases lay outside the gene matches. Germline V gives CDR1 SQVTM, CDR2 ANQGSEA. The CDR3 loop spans 15 amino acids. The rearrangement uses TRBV29-1 and TRBJ1-5, with 7 bases that match TRBD1. The TCR comes from a woman in her sixties or seventies with acute or convalescent COVID-19. Sequenced input: peripheral blood. The CDR3 nucleotides are TGCAGCGTTGAATTGATCGCAGGGGGTGATCAGCCCCAGCATTTT. This encodes CSVELIAGGDQPQHF.